This record looks at one TCR beta chain sequence and its context. The CDR3 covers 14 residues. CDR1 and CDR2 from the germline V gene are KGHSH and LQKENI. With 2 bases removed from V and 1 base from J, the gap between germline ends came to 6 bases. Assay used: immunoSEQ multiplex PCR; TCRdb lists only in-frame clones, some missing. The sample consists of about 180,000 clones, roughly 84% of them appearing once. This entry belongs to a study of blood T cell repertoires in COVID-19. For the study at large: Nucleic acid was either cDNA or gDNA, and it came from T cells, B-cell-depleted T cells, or PBMCs.

Assignment of participants to cohorts was predicated upon participant-reported clinical history. This receptor was obtained from a human donor with acute COVID-19. The donor label of this sample is uncertain. The sequencing sample was made of PBMCs or T cells enriched from blood (not recorded which). The chain has TRBV18 and TRBJ2-4; the D gene is possibly TRBD2 (5 bases). As DNA, the CDR3 is TGTGCCAGCTCACCAACGGGGGCCAAAAACATTCAGTACTTC. Translation gives CASSPTGAKNIQYF.